One T cell receptor beta chain is described in this entry. No antigen is known for it. 60 Vbeta and 13 Jbeta primers were used in PCR. Assay used: immunoSEQ multiplex PCR; TCRdb lists only in-frame clones, some missing. Among more than 85,000 clones, around 73% were seen once, and the ten largest hold approximately 8.4%. Trimming at V came to 7 bases and at J to 6 bases, leaving 6 bases not matched to a gene. CDR1 is SGHAT and CDR2 is FQNNGV in the germline V gene. The CDR3 is 13 amino acids. This entry comes from a study of cytomegalovirus exposure and HLA in healthy donors. Findings and caveats of the study: DRB1 showed the most TCR associations and HLA-C the fewest in a later analysis, as rates varied by HLA locus. Information on immune exposure was restricted to one variable (CMV serostatus). Later work showed greater clonal expansion in HLA-associated TCR beta chains than in equally common others.

This TCR was sampled from a man aged 40-50 years in good health and CMV-seronegative. Sequenced sample: PBMCs. The V gene is TRBV11-2, the J gene TRBJ2-1, with 7 positions matching TRBD1. The CDR3 reads CASTRGGPNEQFF. The CDR3 DNA reads as TGTGCCAGCACCCGAGGGGGCCCCAATGAGCAGTTCTTC.